Given below is one T cell receptor beta chain in context. The sample comes from a study of blood T cell repertoires in COVID-19. Overall study context: The United States, Italy and Spain provided the acute and convalescent COVID-19 samples. T cells, B-cell-depleted T cells, or PBMCs provided the cDNA or gDNA that served as material.

The CDR3 runs to 21 residues. CDR1 ENHRY and CDR2 SYGVKD come from the germline V gene. V trimming: 7 bases; J trimming: 1 base; junction bases outside the gene matches: 17. Repertoires were generated with immunoSEQ multiplex PCR, while TCRdb's copy carries only in-frame clones and drops some. The table records roughly 200,000 clones, roughly 80% of them present only once. The chain is built from TRBV10-3 and TRBJ2-2; the match to TRBD2 covers 14 bases. The material sequenced was peripheral blood. This TCR came from a woman aged 40 to 49 with COVID-19, enrolled during active disease. The CDR3 spells CAIKDTLRTSGGFWNTGELFF. As DNA, the CDR3 is TGTGCCATCAAAGACACACTTCGGACTAGCGGGGGGTTTTGGAACACCGGGGAGCTGTTTTTT.